This T cell receptor beta chain was recovered during a study of a mutant IDH1 vaccine in newly diagnosed glioma. Study context: V12 fell at week 35 and V13, the study end, at week 47. Study-level findings and limits: The vaccine induced immune responses, and these occurred in roughly 95% of patients. Top-clonotype changes in peripheral T cells seemed unrelated to pseudoprogression.

In the case of this clone: The antigen is unknown.

Clones were read by immunoSEQ multiplex PCR, and TCRdb kept only the in-frame ones, dropping some. The repertoire includes roughly 69,000 clones, around 90% of them detected once, and roughly 2% sits in the top ten. The germline CDR1 and CDR2 sequences are MGHRA and YSYEKL. V was clipped by 10 bases and J by 5 bases, with 11 bases between them. There are 12 residues in the CDR3. Time point given: week 35, safety follow-up. Vaccine doses each comprised 300 ug of mutant IDH1 20-mer peptide, with topical imiquimod. The V call is TRBV4-1, the J call TRBJ1-4, with D hard to call. The receptor's source is a man aged 25 to 40 with glioma. The material was PBMCs, obtained from a glioma patient whose treatment included an IDH1 peptide vaccine. The DNA for the CDR3 is TGCGCCACCTCCGAGATCAATGAAAAACTGTTTTTT. Translating gives CATSEINEKLFF.